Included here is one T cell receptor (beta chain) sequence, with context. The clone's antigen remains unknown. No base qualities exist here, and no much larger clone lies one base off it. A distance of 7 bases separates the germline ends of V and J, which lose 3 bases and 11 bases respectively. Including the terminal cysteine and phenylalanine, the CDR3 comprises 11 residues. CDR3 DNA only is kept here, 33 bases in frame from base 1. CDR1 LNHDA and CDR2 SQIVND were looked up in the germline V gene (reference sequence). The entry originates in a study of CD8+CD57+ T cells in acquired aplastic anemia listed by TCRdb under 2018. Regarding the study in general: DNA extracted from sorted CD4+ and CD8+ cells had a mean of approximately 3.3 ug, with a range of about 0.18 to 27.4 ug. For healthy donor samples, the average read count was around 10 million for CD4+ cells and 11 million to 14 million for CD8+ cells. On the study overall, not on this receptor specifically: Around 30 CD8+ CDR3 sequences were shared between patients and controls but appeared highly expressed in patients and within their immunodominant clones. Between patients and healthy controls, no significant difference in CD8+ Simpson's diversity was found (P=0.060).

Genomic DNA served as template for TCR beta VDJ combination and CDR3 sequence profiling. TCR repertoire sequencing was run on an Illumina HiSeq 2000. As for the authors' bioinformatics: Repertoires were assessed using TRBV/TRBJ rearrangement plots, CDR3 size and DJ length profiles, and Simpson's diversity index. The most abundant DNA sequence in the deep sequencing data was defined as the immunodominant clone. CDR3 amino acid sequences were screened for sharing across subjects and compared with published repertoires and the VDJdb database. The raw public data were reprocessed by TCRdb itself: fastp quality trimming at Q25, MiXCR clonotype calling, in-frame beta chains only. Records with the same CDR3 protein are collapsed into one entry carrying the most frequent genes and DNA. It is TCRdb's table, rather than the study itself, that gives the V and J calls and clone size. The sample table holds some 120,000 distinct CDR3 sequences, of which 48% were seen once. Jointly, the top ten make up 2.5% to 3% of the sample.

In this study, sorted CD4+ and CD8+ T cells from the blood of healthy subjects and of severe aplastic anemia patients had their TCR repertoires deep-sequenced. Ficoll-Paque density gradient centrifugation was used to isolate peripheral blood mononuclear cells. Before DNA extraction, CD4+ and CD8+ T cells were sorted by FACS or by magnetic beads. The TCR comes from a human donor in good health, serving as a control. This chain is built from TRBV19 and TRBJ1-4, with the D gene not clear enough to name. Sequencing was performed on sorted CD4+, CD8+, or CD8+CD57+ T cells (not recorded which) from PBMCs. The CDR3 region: CASSIGRKLFF. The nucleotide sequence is TGTGCCAGTAGTATCGGGAGGAAACTGTTTTTT.